This T cell receptor (beta chain) came from a study of OX40 agonist ivuxolimab in advanced cancers. J gave up 2 bases and V 1 base, and 2 bases lay outside the gene matches. The CDR3 runs to 14 residues. Per germline, CDR1 SQVTM and CDR2 ANQGSEA. Sequencing was performed with immunoSEQ multiplex PCR; in TCRdb, only in-frame clones are kept and a portion is missing. Among about 41,000 clones, 70% to 90% were seen once, and the ten largest hold 3.6%. The receptor's source is an adult with an advanced solid tumor such as melanoma, head and neck, liver or kidney cancer. V is TRBV29-1 and J is TRBJ2-5; 9 bases match TRBD1. The sequenced sample was CD4+ or CD8+ T cells sorted from blood, obtained in a trial of the OX40 agonist ivuxolimab. The CDR3 loop is CSVEGDRGQETQYF. DNA for the CDR3: TGCAGCGTTGAAGGCGACAGGGGGCAAGAGACCCAGTACTTC.